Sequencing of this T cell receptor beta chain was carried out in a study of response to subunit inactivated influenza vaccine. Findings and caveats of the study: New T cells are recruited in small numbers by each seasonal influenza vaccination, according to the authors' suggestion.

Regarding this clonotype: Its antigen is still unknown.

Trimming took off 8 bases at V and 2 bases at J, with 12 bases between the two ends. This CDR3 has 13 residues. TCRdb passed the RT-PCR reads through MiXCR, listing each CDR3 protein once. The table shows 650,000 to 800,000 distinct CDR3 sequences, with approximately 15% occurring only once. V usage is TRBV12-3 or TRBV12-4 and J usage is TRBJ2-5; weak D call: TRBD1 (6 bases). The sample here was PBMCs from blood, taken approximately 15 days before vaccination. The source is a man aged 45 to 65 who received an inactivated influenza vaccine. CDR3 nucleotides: TGTGCCAGCGTCAAGGGGGTTCAAGAGACCCAGTACTTC. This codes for CASVKGVQETQYF.